This T cell receptor (beta chain) originates from a study of blood T cells in healthy people across ages. Sample-barcoded 5' priming and a J-beta primer mix drove a second PCR of roughly 6 to 12 cycles. TCRdb recomputed calls from the 5' RACE reads with MiXCR, one row per CDR3 protein. The repertoire holds roughly 550,000 distinct CDR3 sequences, with 20% to 30% as singletons. About this clonotype itself: What it recognizes is unknown.

For every donor, a draw yielded approximately 9.8 milliliters of peripheral blood. Unmatched junction bases numbered 9, after V lost 4 bases and J lost 5 bases. Germline V gene sequence: CDR1 MNHNS, CDR2 SASEGT. The CDR3 is made up of 17 amino acids. Findings and caveats of the study: The study could not conclusively compare naive and antigen-experienced cells, given its unsorted PBMCs.

These data also formed part of another study, on T cells of mothers and their children.

The chain has TRBV6-1 and TRBJ2-2, with TRBD1 identical over 11 bases. The receptor comes from a boy between 5 and 17 years old in good health. The sample consisted of blood. Here the CDR3 reads CASSVGTGGRWTGELFF. Written as DNA, the CDR3 is TGTGCCAGCAGTGTTGGGACAGGGGGTCGATGGACCGGGGAGCTGTTTTTT.